A single sample gave rise to the 20 T cell receptor beta chains below, sequenced in a study of cytomegalovirus exposure and HLA in healthy donors. Use of 60 Vbeta and 13 Jbeta primers characterized the PCR. Libraries were prepared by immunoSEQ multiplex PCR; TCRdb keeps only in-frame clonotypes and omits some of them. This sample yields approximately 80,000 clones, of which 70% to 85% are seen a single time; under 25% belongs to the top ten. The sample was PBMCs. All receptors come from a man aged 30 to 39 in good health and CMV-seropositive.

V is TRBV5-6 and J is TRBJ2-1; D is unclear. CDR3 length: 14 amino acids. Germline V gene lookup returns CDR1 SGHDT and CDR2 YYEEEE. V lost 0 bases and J 2 bases, leaving 6 bases between the germline ends. The CDR3 coding sequence is TGTGCCAGCAGCTTGGTTCAGGCCTACAATGAGCAGTTCTTC. Its translation is CASSLVQAYNEQFF. The complete variable domain, with remaining parts taken from reference TRBV5-6 and TRBJ2-1, reads DAGVTQSPTHLIKTRGQQVTLRCSPKSGHDTVSWYQQALGQGPQFIFQYYEEEERQRGNFPDRFSGHQFPNYSSELNVNALLLGDSALYLCASSLVQAYNEQFFGPGTRLTVL.

The V gene is TRBV6-5, the J gene TRBJ1-2, with D unclear. Per germline, CDR1 MNHEY and CDR2 SVGAGI. The length of the CDR3 is 13 residues. V shed 4 bases and J shed 2 bases, with 8 bases lying between them. This chain's CDR3 is CASSSRENYGYTF. The CDR3 DNA sequence: TGTGCCAGCAGTTCAAGGGAGAACTATGGCTACACCTTC.

This clone was recorded once. This chain joins TRBV28 and TRBJ1-2; 8 nucleotides line up with TRBD1. Germline values: CDR1 MDHEN, CDR2 SYDVKM. Trimming at V came to 5 bases and at J to 1 base, leaving 9 bases not matched to a gene. The CDR3 is made up of 16 amino acids. The CDR3 region has the DNA TGTGCCAGCAGTCTATACAGGGGGAGTGGTAACTATGGCTACACCTTC. The encoded protein is CASSLYRGSGNYGYTF.

The chain employs TRBV29-1 and TRBJ2-2; D may be TRBD1 (5 bases). The CDR3 runs 14 residues. The V end lost 4 bases, the J end lost 3 bases, and 12 bases lay between the germline ends. The germline V gene has CDR1 SQVTM and CDR2 ANQGSEA. Here the CDR3 reads CSVVVGVDTGELFF. The CDR3 DNA follows: TGCAGCGTTGTAGTAGGGGTGGACACCGGGGAGCTGTTTTTT.

This clone was detected only a few times. V is TRBV5-1 and J is TRBJ2-3; 9 bases map to TRBD2. Germline V gene data show CDR1 as SGHRS and CDR2 as YFSETQ. This CDR3 has 15 residues. Unmatched junction bases numbered 8, after V lost 4 bases and J lost 5 bases. The CDR3 reads CASSPGTSNLDTQYF. The CDR3 DNA is TGCGCCAGCAGCCCCGGGACTAGCAATCTAGATACGCAGTATTTT. Drawing the rest from reference TRBV5-1 and TRBJ2-3, the complete variable domain is KAGVTQTPRYLIKTRGQQVTLSCSPISGHRSVSWYQQTPGQGLQFLFEYFSETQRNKGNFPGRFSGRQFSNSRSEMNVSTLELGDSALYLCASSPGTSNLDTQYFGPGTRLTVL.

There are a few counts of this clone. The V call is TRBV6-5, the J call TRBJ1-2; D gene uncertain. The CDR3 extends over 14 amino acids. CDR1 is MNHEY, CDR2 SVGAGI, per germline. Trimming took off 2 bases at V and 3 bases at J, with 10 bases between the two ends. The CDR3: CASSYSPRDYGYTF. In DNA form, the CDR3 reads TGTGCCAGCAGTTACAGTCCGAGAGACTATGGCTACACCTTC.

The chain links TRBV4-2 to TRBJ1-2, with 7 bases that match TRBD1. V lost 4 bases, J lost 4 bases, and 15 bases stayed unmatched. The CDR3 length is 17 residues. Germline V gene lookup returns CDR1 LGHNA and CDR2 YNFKEQ. CDR3 sequence: CASSLRPGETGSYGYTF. The CDR3 nucleotides are TGTGCCAGCAGCCTCAGGCCTGGGGAGACAGGGTCCTATGGCTACACCTTC.

In DNA form, the CDR3 reads TGCGCCAGCAGCCCCTACCCCCGACAGGAGCATCAGCCCCAGCATTTT. Translating gives CASSPYPRQEHQPQHF. The V gene is TRBV4-1, the J gene TRBJ1-5; maybe TRBD1 (6 bases). Germline V CDR1 and CDR2: MGHRA, YSYEKL. V dropped 4 bases and J dropped 5 bases, with 18 bases sitting between them. The CDR3 consists of 16 residues.

The chain carries TRBV6-5 and TRBJ2-6; D call uncertain. CDR3 length: 15 residues. Germline V gene lookup returns CDR1 MNHEY and CDR2 SVGAGI. V lost 6 bases and J 0 bases, leaving 9 bases between the germline ends. The CDR3 DNA sequence: TGTGCCAGCAGCAGACTGAGCTCTGGGGCCAACGTCCTGACTTTC. This codes for CASSRLSSGANVLTF.

This rearrangement joins TRBV4-1 to TRBJ2-7, with 8 bases fitting TRBD2. CDR3 length equals 15 residues. The germline CDR1 and CDR2 sequences are MGHRA and YSYEKL. Losses at the gene ends were 2 bases for V and 3 bases for J; bases not matched to a gene: 6. The CDR3 region has the DNA TGCGCCAGCAGCCAAACGGGAGGGATCTACTACGAGCAGTACTTC. It codes for CASSQTGGIYYEQYF.

CDR3 sequence reads: CASSYSLGGPRNEQFF. The CDR3 nucleotides are TGTGCCAGCAGCTATAGCTTGGGGGGGCCAAGGAATGAGCAGTTCTTC. This rearrangement joins TRBV7-9 to TRBJ2-1; a weak D match, TRBD2 (7 bases). This CDR3 region has 16 residues. V lost 4 bases and J 7 bases, leaving 20 bases between the germline ends. Germline values: CDR1 SEHNR, CDR2 FQNEAQ (reference sequence).

The genes are TRBV28 and TRBJ1-4; D possibly corresponds to TRBD1 (5 bases). The CDR3 spans 14 residues. Trimming left V 2 bases short and J 7 bases short, with 11 bases between. Germline V lookup: CDR1 MDHEN, CDR2 SYDVKM. The CDR3 loop is CASSLGRALEKLFF. The CDR3 DNA reads as TGTGCCAGCAGTTTAGGCAGGGCCCTTGAAAAACTGTTTTTT.

The chain employs TRBV18 and TRBJ2-1; D is possibly TRBD2 (7 bases). The V gene's germline CDR1 is KGHSH and CDR2 LQKENI. CDR3 length: 16 residues. Trimming removed 4 bases from V and 6 bases from J, with 19 bases in between. The CDR3 region has the DNA TGTGCCAGCTCACTAGGGGGGGGCTTCGTTGGCAATGAGCAGTTCTTC. This encodes CASSLGGGFVGNEQFF.

The chain combines TRBV19 with TRBJ2-1; 9 bases align to TRBD2. The CDR3 contains 16 residues. Germline lookup yields CDR1 LNHDA and CDR2 SQIVND (reference sequence). With V trimmed by 5 bases and J by 8 bases, 13 bases remained unmatched. The CDR3 bases are TGTGCCAGTAGTGTGGAGCGGGAGGCTACAGGCCATGAGCAGTTCTTC. This codes for CASSVEREATGHEQFF.

V usage is TRBV27 and J usage is TRBJ1-4; 7 bases are a match to TRBD1. Germline V gene lookup returns CDR1 MNHEY and CDR2 SMNVEV (reference sequence). This CDR3 is 17 amino acids long. The J segment lost 4 bases and the V segment lost 5 bases, leaving 13 bases of the junction unmatched. CDR3 coding DNA: TGTGCCAGCAGTCCCGACAGGGTCGGAGAGATTAATGAAAAACTGTTTTTT. As protein: CASSPDRVGEINEKLFF.

The V and J genes are TRBV19 and TRBJ2-6; weak D call: TRBD2 (5 bases). The CDR3 is 18 residues long. Germline CDR1 and CDR2: LNHDA and SQIVND (reference sequence). V lost 3 bases and J 0 bases, leaving 15 bases between the germline ends. The CDR3 bases are TGTGCCAGTAGTATGAGGGCAGGACTTAGCTCTGGGGCCAACGTCCTGACTTTC. Encoded protein: CASSMRAGLSSGANVLTF.

This sequence joins TRBV5-1 and TRBJ2-5; TRBD1 agrees at 7 bases. CDR3 length: 14 residues. After removal of 2 bases from V and 1 base from J, the junction contained 2 bases not matched to a gene. Germline lookup yields CDR1 SGHRS and CDR2 YFSETQ. CDR3 DNA sequence: TGCGCCAGCAGCTTACAGGGGTCCCAAGAGACCCAGTACTTC. Residues: CASSLQGSQETQYF.

This rearrangement joins TRBV7-3 to TRBJ2-7; 10 positions agree with TRBD1. Trimming took 5 bases from V and 4 from J; bases not matched to a gene: 8. Germline assignment: CDR1 SGHTA and CDR2 FQGTGA. The CDR3 totals 15 residues. The CDR3 protein is CASSLLGGQGYEQYF. CDR3 in DNA: TGTGCCAGCAGCCTCCTGGGGGGACAGGGGTACGAGCAGTACTTC.

The J gene is TRBJ1-1, the V gene TRBV2; TRBD1 aligns across 8 bases. Germline V gives CDR1 SNHLY, CDR2 FYNNEI. The CDR3 runs 14 residues. Trimming took 4 bases from V and 5 from J; bases not matched to a gene: 6. The CDR3 DNA follows: TGTGCCAGCAGTGCATCAGGGGGCGAGACTGAAGCTTTCTTT. Its translation: CASSASGGETEAFF.

The J gene is TRBJ1-1, the V gene TRBV25-1; TRBD1 matches at 10 bases. V lost 3 bases to trimming and J lost 5 bases; unmatched junction nucleotides: 6. This CDR3 has 15 residues. Germline-derived CDR1 and CDR2 are MGHDK and SYGVNS. CDR3 amino acids: CASSDRDRGRTEAFF. CDR3 DNA: TGTGCCAGCAGTGATCGGGACAGGGGTCGTACTGAAGCTTTCTTT.